The rows below give T cell receptor beta chains drawn from one sample of a study of shared clonotypes between healthy human individuals. Assay used: immunoSEQ multiplex PCR; TCRdb lists only in-frame clones, some missing. The data show about 110,000 clones, over 65% seen once. Sequencing was performed on memory CD8+ T cells sorted from blood. These receptors all stem from a woman in her 30s in good health. Each CDR3 is given with its conserved first and last residue. D genes are given only for firm matches. Not all rows give a size; the values are once, few, many and, for expanded clones, a class.

>TRBV6-1|14|TRBJ2-7|TRBD1|.
CASSEGAGGYEQYF
TGTGCCAGCAGTGAAGGAGCAGGGGGCTACGAGCAGTACTTC
>TRBV7-9|14|TRBJ2-7|.|.
CASSGGALSYEQYF
TGTGCCAGCAGTGGGGGGGCTCTCTCCTACGAGCAGTACTTC
>TRBV5-1|15|TRBJ2-7|TRBD2|.
CASSLGTSGQGEQYF
TGCGCCAGCAGCTTGGGGACTAGCGGACAAGGAGAGCAGTACTTC
>TRBV7-9|16|TRBJ1-1|TRBD1|.
CASSLPNDRGGTEAFF
TGTGCCAGCAGCCTCCCTAATGACAGGGGGGGAACTGAAGCTTTCTTT
>TRBV4-1|15|TRBJ2-7|.|.
CASSQEGDGRYEQYF
TGCGCCAGCAGCCAAGAGGGGGATGGGCGGTACGAGCAGTACTTC
>TRBV30|12|TRBJ2-7|TRBD1|few
CAWSGTGGVPSF
TGTGCCTGGAGTGGCACAGGGGGAGTGCCCTCCTTC
>TRBV28|14|TRBJ1-2|.|.
CASRGAGTNYGYTF
TGTGCCAGCAGGGGGGCAGGGACCAACTATGGCTACACCTTC
>TRBV7-2|15|TRBJ2-1|TRBD2|few
CASSFLAGRYNEQFF
TGTGCCAGCAGCTTTCTAGCGGGACGGTACAATGAGCAGTTCTTC
>TRBV5-4|15|TRBJ1-2|.|.
CASRIGPRIYGGYTF
TGTGCCAGCAGAATCGGACCCCGTATCTATGGGGGCTACACCTTC
>TRBV19|13|TRBJ1-4|.|.
CASSIRSGEKLFF
TGTGCCAGTAGTATTAGGTCGGGCGAAAAACTGTTTTTT
>TRBV25-1|17|TRBJ2-7|TRBD2|many
CASSGKKTSGISYEQYF
TGTGCCAGCAGTGGGAAGAAGACTAGCGGGATTAGCTACGAGCAGTACTTC
>TRBV28|17|TRBJ1-5|.|.
CASSLFTDFYSNQPQHF
TGTGCCAGCAGTTTATTCACAGACTTTTATAGCAATCAGCCCCAGCATTTT
>TRBV5-1|15|TRBJ2-7|.|.
CASSLAYGSGYEQYF
TGCGCCAGCAGCTTGGCGTATGGATCGGGCTACGAGCAGTACTTC
>TRBV19|13|TRBJ1-5|.|few
CASSTHVGQPQHF
TGTGCCAGTAGTACCCATGTGGGCCAGCCCCAGCATTTT
>TRBV5-1|16|TRBJ2-7|.|.
CASSDLGGGSYVEQYF
TGCGCCAGCAGCGATCTGGGCGGAGGGAGCTATGTCGAGCAGTACTTC
>TRBV5-6|14|TRBJ1-2|TRBD1|.
CASSWGQGAYGYTF
TGTGCCAGCAGCTGGGGACAGGGGGCTTATGGCTACACCTTC
>TRBV27|17|TRBJ1-2|TRBD1|.
CASSLLGTAYFNYGYTF
TGTGCCAGCAGTTTATTGGGGACAGCTTATTTTAACTATGGCTACACCTTC
>TRBV10-3|13|TRBJ1-1|.|.
CAISRVRNTEAFF
TGTGCCATCAGCAGGGTGAGGAACACTGAAGCTTTCTTT
>TRBV19|17|TRBJ2-5|.|few
CASSPVETDKTQETQYF
TGTGCCAGTAGTCCGGTTGAGACAGATAAGACACAAGAGACCCAGTACTTC
>TRBV4-1|14|TRBJ1-5|TRBD1|.
CASSQDRGYWPQHF
TGCGCCAGCAGCCAAGACAGGGGGTATTGGCCCCAGCATTTT
>TRBV25-1|13|TRBJ2-1|.|few
CASQGLSTPEQFF
TGTGCCAGCCAGGGTTTGAGTACCCCCGAGCAGTTCTTC
>TRBV4-2|14|TRBJ1-4|TRBD1|.
CASSPGQGREKLFF
TGTGCCAGCAGCCCGGGACAGGGAAGGGAAAAACTGTTTTTT
>TRBV29-1|14|TRBJ2-3|.|.
CSVESPQGTDTQYF
TGCAGCGTTGAGTCCCCACAGGGTACAGATACGCAGTATTTT
>TRBV25-1|14|TRBJ2-7|.|once
CASTWGDPSYEQYF
TGTGCCAGCACCTGGGGGGATCCCTCCTACGAGCAGTACTTC
>TRBV11-2|15|TRBJ1-1|TRBD1|.
CASSLQGATNTEAFF
TGTGCCAGCAGCTTACAGGGGGCCACCAACACTGAAGCTTTCTTT
>TRBV27|16|TRBJ2-7|.|.
CASSLGVSEDLDEQYF
TGTGCCAGCAGTTTAGGGGTGTCGGAGGATCTGGACGAGCAGTACTTC
>TRBV29-1|12|TRBJ2-7|.|.
CSVMRDVGEQYF
TGCAGCGTTATGCGAGACGTTGGCGAGCAGTACTTC
>TRBV19|16|TRBJ1-5|.|.
CASSISRQVSNQPQHF
TGTGCCAGTAGTATTTCCCGACAGGTCAGCAATCAGCCCCAGCATTTT
>TRBV7-9|15|TRBJ2-5|TRBD2|.
CASSFSGTTKETQYF
TGTGCCAGCAGCTTCTCCGGGACTACAAAAGAGACCCAGTACTTC
>TRBV2|11|TRBJ1-1|.|many
CASGQNTEAFF
TGTGCCAGCGGACAGAACACTGAAGCTTTCTTT
>TRBV5-1|16|TRBJ2-1|TRBD2|.
CASSSSGRGSYNEQFF
TGCGCCAGCAGTTCTAGCGGGAGGGGCTCCTACAATGAGCAGTTCTTC
>TRBV28|15|TRBJ2-7|TRBD2|.
CASSPLWREAYEQYF
TGTGCCAGCAGTCCCTTATGGCGGGAGGCCTACGAGCAGTACTTC
>TRBV28|17|TRBJ1-5|.|once
CASSTLAGAISNQPQHF
TGTGCCAGCAGTACCTTAGCCGGTGCAATAAGCAATCAGCCCCAGCATTTT
>TRBV27|16|TRBJ2-7|TRBD2|.
CASSLTASGNSYEQYF
TGTGCCAGCAGTTTAACGGCTAGCGGGAATTCCTACGAGCAGTACTTC
>TRBV7-8|15|TRBJ1-3|.|.
CASSLVEQFGNTIYF
TGTGCCAGCAGCTTAGTAGAACAGTTTGGAAACACCATATATTTT